This passage covers 21 T cell receptor beta chains from one sample sequenced in a study of beta chain features in type 1 diabetes. Study-wide results and limits: Moderate but significant shortening of TCRB CDR3s was recorded in all four CD4+ subsets from Type 1 diabetes patients.

Their recognized antigens are unknown. The sequenced template was cDNA made from the entire isolated RNA. The data were produced by immunoSEQ multiplex PCR, yet TCRdb's version contains in-frame clones alone and is incomplete. The sample yields 250,000 to 300,000 clones, 24% seen once. Sequenced input: naive CD4+ T cells from blood. These receptors originate from a woman in her thirties with type 1 diabetes.

This clone was seen a few times. J is TRBJ2-7 and V is TRBV27, with 7 bases matching TRBD1. This CDR3 region has 12 residues. CDR1 and CDR2 from the germline V gene are MNHEY and SMNVEV (reference sequence). Germline trimming cut 5 bases from V and 12 bases from J; bases unmatched to any gene: 10. The CDR3 DNA is TGTGCCAGCAGTAAAATCAAGGGGGCGGCGTACTTC. This translates into CASSKIKGAAYF.

The genes are TRBV10-1 and TRBJ2-3; 10 bases map to TRBD1. V shed 2 bases and J 9 bases; nucleotides not matched to a gene: 2. The CDR3 extends over 13 amino acids. Germline V lookup: CDR1 WNHNN, CDR2 SYGVQD (reference sequence). The CDR3, as DNA: TGCGCCAGCAGTGAGGCGGACAGGGGGACGCAGTATTTT. Amino acid sequence: CASSEADRGTQYF.

This clone was seen only a few times. This chain uses TRBV5-4 with TRBJ2-1, with 7 bases identical to TRBD2. The CDR3 has 15 residues. Unmatched junction bases numbered 6, after V lost 4 bases and J lost 2 bases. From germline, CDR1 is SGHNT and CDR2 YYREEE (reference sequence). Here the CDR3 DNA reads TGTGCCAGCAGCCCGAGCGGGACCGCCTACAATGAGCAGTTCTTC. Translation gives CASSPSGTAYNEQFF. Drawing the rest from reference TRBV5-4 and TRBJ2-1, the complete variable domain is ETGVTQSPTHLIKTRGQQVTLRCSSQSGHNTVSWYQQALGQGPQFIFQYYREEENGRGNFPPRFSGLQFPNYSSELNVNALELDDSALYLCASSPSGTAYNEQFFGPGTRLTVL.

The rearrangement uses TRBV14 and TRBJ2-5; D is unclear. The CDR3 covers 17 residues. The germline CDR1 and CDR2 sequences are SGHDN and FVKESK. With 1 base removed from V and 5 bases from J, the gap between germline ends came to 20 bases. Here the CDR3 reads CASSQVSRPVLWETQYF. CDR3 nucleotide sequence: TGTGCCAGCAGCCAAGTTTCACGTCCGGTGTTATGGGAGACCCAGTACTTC.

The CDR3 bases are TGTGCCAGCAGCTGGGTGGGACAAGGGTACCTACCAACGCAGTATTTT. This gives the protein CASSWVGQGYLPTQYF. The chain couples TRBV11-2 to TRBJ2-3, with D tentatively TRBD1 (6 bases). Trimming pared 4 bases from V and 9 bases from J, leaving 23 bases between. Germline V CDR1 and CDR2: SGHAT, FQNNGV. This CDR3 is built from 16 residues. The full variable domain, with the rest looked up from reference TRBV11-2 and TRBJ2-3, is EAGVAQSPRYKIIEKRQSVAFWCNPISGHATLYWYQQILGQGPKLLIQFQNNGVVDDSQLPKDRFSAERLKGVDSTLKIQPAKLEDSAVYLCASSWVGQGYLPTQYFGPGTRLTVL.

This clone occurred a few times. The chain is built from TRBV5-1 and TRBJ2-1; 14 nucleotides line up with TRBD2. The ends lost 0 bases at V and 7 bases at J; junction bases unmatched: 6. Germline V gives CDR1 SGHRS, CDR2 YFSETQ. The CDR3 length is 17 residues. CDR3 sequence reads: CASSLGGLAGVSNEQFF. DNA of the CDR3: TGCGCCAGCAGCTTGGGGGGACTAGCGGGAGTGTCTAATGAGCAGTTCTTC. The whole variable domain, filled in from reference TRBV5-1 and TRBJ2-1, reads KAGVTQTPRYLIKTRGQQVTLSCSPISGHRSVSWYQQTPGQGLQFLFEYFSETQRNKGNFPGRFSGRQFSNSRSEMNVSTLELGDSALYLCASSLGGLAGVSNEQFFGPGTRLTVL.

This rearrangement joins TRBV5-1 to TRBJ1-2; possibly TRBD1 for D (6 bases). Looked up from germline, CDR1 is SGHRS and CDR2 is YFSETQ. The CDR3 length is 16 residues. V gave up 9 bases and J gave up 0 bases, with 21 bases separating them. The CDR3 DNA is TGCGCCACCAGTCCCGGGCGGGGGCAGACTAACTATGGCTACACCTTC. Translated: CATSPGRGQTNYGYTF.

This clone has just a few counts. The V and J genes are TRBV5-1 and TRBJ2-6; D is unresolved. Looked up from germline, CDR1 is SGHRS and CDR2 is YFSETQ. V was pared by 0 bases and J by 9 bases, with 7 bases between. This CDR3 comprises 13 residues. The CDR3 DNA follows: TGCGCCAGCAGCTTGGCGCGAGACAACGTCCTGACTTTC. As protein: CASSLARDNVLTF.

This clone came up a few times. This rearrangement joins TRBV30 to TRBJ1-2; TRBD1 might be the D (5 bases). Per the germline V gene, CDR1 is GTSNPN and CDR2 is SVGIG (reference sequence). V gave up 0 bases and J gave up 6 bases, with 5 bases separating them. The CDR3 spans 11 residues. The DNA for the CDR3 is TGTGCCTGGAGTGTAGGGGATGGCTACACCTTC. Amino acid sequence: CAWSVGDGYTF. Full variable domain (missing parts from reference TRBV30 and TRBJ1-2): SQTIHQWPATLVQPVGSPLSLECTVEGTSNPNLYWYRQAAGRGLQLLFYSVGIGQISSEVPQNLSASRPQDRQFILSSKKLLLSDSGFYLCAWSVGDGYTFGSGTRLTVV.

The V call is TRBV28, the J call TRBJ2-7; no clear D gene. V was pared by 6 bases and J by 0 bases, with 6 bases between. CDR1 is MDHEN, CDR2 SYDVKM, per germline. The length of the CDR3 is 12 residues. The CDR3 here is CASSPPSYEQYF. The CDR3, as DNA: TGTGCCAGCAGCCCTCCCTCCTACGAGCAGTACTTC.

The genes are TRBV7-6 and TRBJ1-2, with D unclear. V was clipped by 2 bases and J by 4 bases, with 14 bases between them. The CDR3 is made up of 15 amino acids. CDR1 is SGHVS and CDR2 is FNYEAQ in the germline V gene. CDR3 loop: CASSLQSHTLYGYTF. Written as DNA, the CDR3 is TGTGCCAGCAGCTTACAGTCGCACACCCTCTATGGCTACACCTTC. The entire variable domain, with the rest obtained from reference TRBV7-6 and TRBJ1-2, is as follows: GAGVSQSPRYKVTKRGQDVALRCDPISGHVSLYWYRQALGQGPEFLTYFNYEAQQDKSGLPNDRFSAERPEGSISTLTIQRTEQRDSAMYRCASSLQSHTLYGYTFGSGTRLTVV.

This clone was observed a few times. The chain uses TRBV7-3 and TRBJ2-3, with D unclear. The V gene lost 0 bases and the J gene lost 3 bases, with 7 bases spanning the gap. Germline V CDR1 and CDR2: SGHTA, FQGTGA. The CDR3 is 14 amino acids. The CDR3 loop reads CASSLTSSTDTQYF. In DNA form, the CDR3 reads TGTGCCAGCAGCTTAACTAGTTCGACAGATACGCAGTATTTT.

In its sample, this clone was seen a few times. The J gene is TRBJ1-1, the V gene TRBV9, with unresolved D. V lost 0 bases to trimming and J lost 5 bases, with 8 bases between them. The CDR3 has 13 amino acids. CDR1 is SGDLS, CDR2 YYNGEE, per germline. The CDR3: CASSVAERTEAFF. DNA of the CDR3: TGTGCCAGCAGCGTAGCTGAGAGGACTGAAGCTTTCTTT.

This clone was seen a handful of times. The CDR3 coding sequence is TGTGCCAGTAGTATAGCGGGGACTAGCGGTTCCTACGAGCAGTACTTC. It specifies CASSIAGTSGSYEQYF. The gene calls are TRBV19 and TRBJ2-7; 11 bases line up with TRBD2. V shed 1 base and J 1 base; nucleotides not matched to a gene: 3. This CDR3 region has 16 residues. CDR1 and CDR2 (germline): LNHDA, SQIVND (reference sequence).

The chain carries TRBV4-1 and TRBJ1-5, with D perhaps TRBD1 (5 bases). V was cut by 3 bases and J by 9 bases, with 12 bases left in between. Germline V CDR1 and CDR2: MGHRA, YSYEKL. CDR3 length equals 13 residues. In DNA form, the CDR3 reads TGCGCCAGCAGCCAGGCTTCCCAGGGGCCCCAGCATTTT. It translates to CASSQASQGPQHF.

V usage is TRBV29-1 and J usage is TRBJ2-5, with 7 bases matching TRBD2. CDR3 length: 13 residues. The trim removed 3 bases at V and 11 bases at J, leaving 12 bases unmatched. The V gene's germline CDR1 is SQVTM and CDR2 ANQGSEA. In DNA form, the CDR3 reads TGCAGCGTTGACGGTGGGAGGGGTTTGCAGCAGTACTTC. Its translation is CSVDGGRGLQQYF.

As DNA, the CDR3 is TGTGCCAGCAGTGTCCTGGGACAGTTTGATGAAGCTTTCTTT. It is translated as CASSVLGQFDEAFF. V usage is TRBV2 and J usage is TRBJ1-1, with 7 bases matching TRBD1. The CDR3 has 14 residues. In germline, CDR1 is SNHLY, CDR2 FYNNEI. Germline trimming cut 4 bases from V and 7 bases from J; bases unmatched to any gene: 9.

This clone was counted between two and nine times. V is TRBV5-4 and J is TRBJ2-2, with TRBD2 identical over 7 bases. Germline V gives CDR1 SGHNT, CDR2 YYREEE (reference sequence). The CDR3 contains 15 residues. The J segment lost 5 bases and the V segment lost 0 bases, leaving 4 bases of the junction unmatched. CDR3 loop: CASSLELALTGELFF. Written as DNA, the CDR3 is TGTGCCAGCAGCTTGGAACTAGCGTTGACCGGGGAGCTGTTTTTT. The variable domain in full, completed from reference TRBV5-4 and TRBJ2-2, reads ETGVTQSPTHLIKTRGQQVTLRCSSQSGHNTVSWYQQALGQGPQFIFQYYREEENGRGNFPPRFSGLQFPNYSSELNVNALELDDSALYLCASSLELALTGELFFGEGSRLTVL.

V is TRBV30 and J is TRBJ2-1; unclear D gene. The V end lost 2 bases, the J end lost 0 bases, and 14 bases lay between the germline ends. The CDR3 is 16 residues long. Germline CDR1 reads GTSNPN; CDR2 reads SVGIG (reference sequence). CDR3 nucleotide sequence: TGTGCCTGGAGTCCCATCGCCTTGAGCTCCTACAATGAGCAGTTCTTC. This codes for CAWSPIALSSYNEQFF.

This clone was seen only a few times. The chain is built from TRBV28 and TRBJ2-7; D is possibly TRBD1 (6 bases). With 10 bases removed from V and 2 bases from J, the gap between germline ends came to 9 bases. Germline V gene sequence: CDR1 MDHEN, CDR2 SYDVKM. The CDR3 is 11 amino acids. Here the CDR3 reads CATRTAYEQYF. The CDR3 nucleotides are TGTGCCACTAGGACAGCCTACGAGCAGTACTTC.

The chain is built from TRBV7-9 and TRBJ2-1, with D possibly matching TRBD1 (5 bases). The CDR3 consists of 13 residues. The V gene's germline CDR1 is SEHNR and CDR2 FQNEAQ (reference sequence). V lost 5 bases and J 3 bases, leaving 8 bases between the germline ends. The CDR3: CASSPDSYNEQFF. In DNA form, the CDR3 reads TGTGCCAGCAGCCCCGACAGCTACAATGAGCAGTTCTTC.